Each of the 25 T cell receptor beta chains below was sequenced from the same sample in a study of T cells in Graves' hyperthyroidism and ophthalmopathy (dated 2019 in TCRdb). The library came from multiplex PCR. The sequencer was an Illumina HiSeq 2000. The TCR beta CDR3 regions were amplified from the RNA transcripts. A first-round RT-PCR of the TCR CDR3 used the HTBI primer set with the Qiagen OneStep RT-PCR kit. The raw public data were reprocessed by TCRdb itself: fastp quality trimming at Q25, MiXCR clonotype calling, in-frame beta chains only. Entries that share a CDR3 protein sequence are merged under the most common genes and DNA. Within this sample are roughly 750,000 distinct CDR3 sequences, with approximately 16% of them counted one time only. Roughly 8% of the sample belongs to the ten largest clones. The material sequenced was blood. These receptors came from a man aged 18 to 30 with Graves' hyperthyroidism.

The chain employs TRBV9 and TRBJ1-1, with D maybe TRBD1 (6 bases). Trimming left V 2 bases short and J 8 bases short, with 10 bases between. This CDR3 spans 12 amino acids. Germline loops: CDR1 SGDLS, CDR2 YYNGEE. CDR3 protein: CASSVHGGEAFF. The CDR3 DNA follows: TGTGCCAGCAGCGTTCATGGGGGCGAAGCTTTCTTT.

About this clonotype: A much larger clone is a single base away; this may be a read error. The chain links TRBV19 to TRBJ2-5; D call uncertain. V lost 1 base to trimming and J lost 7 bases, with 4 bases between them. Germline CDR1 reads LNHDA; CDR2 reads SQIVND (reference sequence). The CDR3 runs 11 residues. This CDR3 is CASSIAATQYF. The CDR3 DNA reads TGTGCCAGTAGTATAGCGGCGACCCAGTACTTC.

The genes are TRBV6-2 or TRBV6-3 and TRBJ2-3; 14 bases map to TRBD2. With V trimmed by 4 bases and J by 0 bases, 12 bases remained unmatched. The CDR3 extends over 20 amino acids. Germline V gives CDR1 MNHEY, CDR2 SVGEGT. The CDR3 region has the DNA TGTGCCAGCAGTTTCACCGGGACTAGCGGGAGATCTCTAAGCACAGATACGCAGTATTTT. Its translation: CASSFTGTSGRSLSTDTQYF.

Many counts were recorded for this clonotype. The chain employs TRBV9 and TRBJ2-5, with 9 bases matching TRBD2. This CDR3 region has 16 residues. V lost 0 bases and J lost 0; bases outside the gene matches: 3. CDR1 and CDR2 (germline): SGDLS, YYNGEE. The CDR3 nucleotides are TGTGCCAGCAGCGTAGGTCTAGCGGGATACCAAGAGACCCAGTACTTC. It codes for CASSVGLAGYQETQYF.

This clonotype came up many times. The chain couples TRBV12-3 or TRBV12-4 to TRBJ2-6; 7 nucleotides match TRBD1. V was pared by 1 base and J by 2 bases, with 2 bases of the junction left unmatched. The CDR3 sequence is 16 residues long. For the CDR3, the DNA is TGTGCCAGCAGTTTAGACAGGGGACCTGGGGCCAACGTCCTGACTTTC. This codes for CASSLDRGPGANVLTF.

The V and J genes are TRBV4-2 and TRBJ1-3; D not resolved. V was trimmed by 8 bases and J by 1 base, leaving 12 bases between them. The CDR3 loop spans 14 amino acids. CDR1 is LGHNA, CDR2 YNFKEQ, per germline. DNA for the CDR3: TGTGCCAGCGGTAAAGGAGGTTCTGGAAACACCATATATTTT. Residues: CASGKGGSGNTIYF.

CDR3 amino acids: CATSDPNQPQHF. CDR3 bases: TGTGCCACCAGTGACCCCAATCAGCCCCAGCATTTT. The chain uses TRBV24-1 and TRBJ1-5; no reliable D call. Germline assignment: CDR1 KGHDR and CDR2 SFDVKD. With 4 bases removed from V and 3 bases from J, the gap between germline ends came to 3 bases. This CDR3 is 12 amino acids long.

This clonotype was recorded at least ten times. V usage is TRBV18 and J usage is TRBJ2-5; 8 nucleotides agree with TRBD1. V was pared by 5 bases and J by 4 bases, with 9 bases of the junction left unmatched. The germline V gene encodes CDR1 KGHSH and CDR2 LQKENI. The CDR3 loop spans 15 amino acids. CDR3 amino acids: CASSEATGAGETQYF. The CDR3 DNA follows: TGTGCCAGCTCAGAAGCGACAGGGGCGGGAGAGACCCAGTACTTC.

This clonotype was seen only a few times. This chain joins TRBV29-1 and TRBJ1-2; a possible D gene is TRBD1 (6 bases). Trimming removed 7 bases at V and 4 bases at J, with 16 bases between. This CDR3 has 13 amino acids. Germline V lookup: CDR1 SQVTM, CDR2 ANQGSEA. CDR3 in amino acids: CSAVDEGGYGYTF. The CDR3 nucleotides are TGCAGCGCCGTGGATGAAGGGGGCTATGGCTACACCTTC.

The chain uses TRBV9 and TRBJ2-2; D tentatively fits TRBD1 or TRBD2 (5 bases each). This CDR3 comprises 15 residues. The V gene lost 2 bases and the J gene lost 0 bases, with 8 bases spanning the gap. CDR1 SGDLS and CDR2 YYNGEE come from the germline V gene. CDR3 amino acids: CASSVGTPNTGELFF. DNA for the CDR3: TGTGCCAGCAGCGTGGGGACGCCGAACACCGGGGAGCTGTTTTTT.

J is TRBJ2-1 and V is TRBV30; 10 nucleotides agree with TRBD2. CDR3 length: 13 amino acids. The V and J ends lost 5 bases and 4 bases, in that order; junction bases with no gene match: 2. Per the germline V gene, CDR1 is GTSNPN and CDR2 is SVGIG (reference sequence). The CDR3, as DNA: TGTGCCTGGGCTAGCGGGAGTTACAATGAGCAGTTCTTC. It specifies CAWASGSYNEQFF.

The sample holds many counts of this clonotype. The V and J genes are TRBV18 and TRBJ1-3; 7 nucleotides align to TRBD1. With V trimmed by 3 bases and J by 0 bases, 2 bases remained unmatched. Germline V CDR1 and CDR2: KGHSH, LQKENI. CDR3 length: 15 amino acids. CDR3 residues: CASSPDRNSGNTIYF. CDR3 nucleotides: TGTGCCAGCTCACCGGACAGGAACTCTGGAAACACCATATATTTT.

This chain connects TRBV14 to TRBJ2-2; a possible D gene is TRBD2 (6 bases). The CDR3 extends over 15 amino acids. V was cut by 5 bases and J by 2 bases, with 12 bases left in between. Looked up from germline, CDR1 is SGHDN and CDR2 is FVKESK. CDR3 DNA sequence: TGTGCCAGCAGCTCAGCGGGTCGTAACACCGGGGAGCTGTTTTTT. Translated, it gives CASSSAGRNTGELFF.

This chain links TRBV24-1 with TRBJ2-1; unclear D gene. V dropped 4 bases and J dropped 6 bases, with 15 bases sitting between them. Germline lookup yields CDR1 KGHDR and CDR2 SFDVKD. The CDR3 sequence is 15 residues long. The CDR3 region has the DNA TGTGCCACCAGTGACCCCGCTAGGACCCTCAATGAGCAGTTCTTC. Translated: CATSDPARTLNEQFF.

The chain couples TRBV7-2 to TRBJ2-1; TRBD2 matches 10 bases. Germline-derived CDR1 and CDR2 are SGHTA and FQGNSA. Trimming removed 4 bases from V and 2 bases from J; junction bases left unmatched: 5. This CDR3 is 16 amino acids long. The CDR3 region is CASSSLSGRPYNEQFF. CDR3 nucleotide sequence: TGTGCCAGCAGCTCTCTTAGCGGGAGGCCCTACAATGAGCAGTTCTTC.

This clonotype was counted between two and nine times. V usage is TRBV5-1 and J usage is TRBJ2-7, with no clear D. V was shortened by 1 base and J by 11 bases, with 13 bases between the two germline ends. The CDR3 is made up of 12 amino acids. Germline values: CDR1 SGHRS, CDR2 YFSETQ. The CDR3 is CASSLLGREEYF. CDR3 coding DNA: TGCGCCAGCAGCTTGTTAGGCCGAGAGGAGTACTTC.

The sample holds a few counts of this clonotype. The chain joins TRBV20-1 to TRBJ2-7; D ambiguous. The CDR3 is 12 residues long. Looked up from germline, CDR1 is DFQATT and CDR2 is SNEGSKA (reference sequence). V lost 3 bases, J lost 6 bases, and 12 bases lay in between. CDR3 coding DNA: TGCAGTGCTAGTAAGGTAGCCGGCGAGCAGTACTTC. This encodes CSASKVAGEQYF.

The CDR3 spells CASSLYGTNEKLFF. CDR3 bases: TGTGCCAGCAGCCTCTACGGCACTAATGAAAAACTGTTTTTT. The chain has TRBV3-1 and TRBJ1-4; D not certain. The V and J ends lost 4 bases and 2 bases respectively, with 8 bases between them. This CDR3 contains 14 residues. Germline V gene sequence: CDR1 LGHDT, CDR2 YNNKEL (reference sequence).

A few counts support this clonotype. The rearrangement uses TRBV6-6 and TRBJ2-7, with 9 bases that match TRBD2. Looked up from germline, CDR1 is MNHNY and CDR2 is SVGAGI (reference sequence). V was pared by 2 bases and J by 5 bases, with 4 bases of the junction left unmatched. The CDR3 covers 14 residues. DNA for the CDR3: TGTGCCAGCAGTTACGAGCGGGAGGAGCACGAGCAGTACTTC. As protein: CASSYEREEHEQYF.

This sequence joins TRBV29-1 and TRBJ2-7; D tentatively reads TRBD1 or TRBD2 (5 bases each). V lost 5 bases, J lost 9 bases, and 23 bases lay in between. The germline gives CDR1 SQVTM, CDR2 ANQGSEA. This CDR3 contains 14 residues. This CDR3 is CSVRGDKGARGQYF. As DNA, the CDR3 is TGCAGCGTTCGGGGCGATAAAGGGGCCCGCGGGCAGTACTTC.

This clonotype was counted many times. CDR3 nucleotide sequence: TGTGCCAGCAGTTTCACCCGGGGGAGTGAAAAACTGTTTTTT. Its translation is CASSFTRGSEKLFF. This chain connects TRBV12-3 or TRBV12-4 to TRBJ1-4; possibly TRBD1 for D (5 bases). V was cut by 3 bases and J by 7 bases, with 12 bases left in between. CDR3 length: 14 amino acids.

This clonotype was counted between two and nine times. The chain employs TRBV4-1 and TRBJ2-1; the match to TRBD2 covers 10 bases. J lost 6 bases, V lost 1 base, and 6 bases had no gene match. The CDR3 is 16 residues long. In germline, CDR1 is MGHRA, CDR2 YSYEKL. The CDR3 reads CASSQVGLAGVNEQFF. The CDR3 DNA follows: TGCGCCAGCAGCCAAGTAGGCCTAGCGGGAGTCAATGAGCAGTTCTTC.

V gene TRBV15 combines with J gene TRBJ1-1; TRBD1 matches at 8 bases. V gave up 0 bases and J gave up 1 base; unmatched junction bases: 7. Germline CDR1 is LNHNV and CDR2 is YYDKDF (reference sequence). The CDR3 consists of 17 residues. In DNA, the CDR3 is TGTGCCACCAGCAGAGATTGGACAGGGAACGAGAACACTGAAGCTTTCTTT. Protein product: CATSRDWTGNENTEAFF.

This clonotype was counted ten times or more. The chain joins TRBV12-3 or TRBV12-4 to TRBJ2-3; the D gene could be TRBD1 or TRBD2 (5 bases each). The CDR3 covers 13 residues. The V and J ends lost 6 bases and 6 bases respectively, with 13 bases between them. The CDR3 region has the DNA TGTGCCAGCAGCCTCCGGGGCCCCGATACGCAGTATTTT. Protein sequence: CASSLRGPDTQYF.

This chain joins TRBV19 and TRBJ1-5; a possible D gene is TRBD1 (5 bases). Germline V gene lookup returns CDR1 LNHDA and CDR2 SQIVND (reference sequence). The CDR3 runs 13 residues. V dropped 3 bases and J dropped 2 bases, with 5 bases sitting between them. The CDR3 DNA reads as TGTGCCAGTAGTATGACAGGCAATCAGCCCCAGCATTTT. Amino acids: CASSMTGNQPQHF. The full variable domain, with the rest looked up from reference TRBV19 and TRBJ1-5, is DGGITQSPKYLFRKEGQNVTLSCEQNLNHDAMYWYRQDPGQGLRLIYYSQIVNDFQKGDIAEGYSVSREKKESFPLTVTSAQKNPTAFYLCASSMTGNQPQHFGDGTRLSIL.